These 5 T cell receptor beta chains share one sample of origin, sequenced in a study of blood T cell repertoires in COVID-19. Sequencing was performed with immunoSEQ multiplex PCR; in TCRdb, only in-frame clones are kept and a portion is missing. The sample lists over 130,000 clones, roughly four fifths occurring once. Source material: PBMCs or T cells enriched from blood (not recorded which). These receptors all stem from a woman aged 18-29 years who had been exposed to COVID-19.

The chain combines TRBV27 with TRBJ1-6, with D perhaps matching TRBD1 (5 bases). V was shortened by 4 bases and J by 7 bases, with 17 bases between the two germline ends. The CDR3 length is 16 residues. The germline V gene has CDR1 MNHEY and CDR2 SMNVEV (reference sequence). The CDR3 DNA reads as TGTGCCAGCAGTTATAAGGGGCCAAGAGGAAATTCACCCCTCCACTTT. It codes for CASSYKGPRGNSPLHF.

The rearrangement links TRBV9 to TRBJ1-5; D is unclear. This CDR3 region has 14 residues. Trimming cost V 1 base and J 0 bases, with 5 bases left between them. CDR1 is SGDLS and CDR2 is YYNGEE in the germline V gene. For the CDR3, the DNA is TGTGCCAGCAGCGTAACAGATAGCAATCAGCCCCAGCATTTT. Protein: CASSVTDSNQPQHF.

The DNA of the CDR3 is TGCAGCGTAAGGACCGGGACAGGGGCCCGCGGGGCTTTCTTT. Its protein product is CSVRTGTGARGAFF. V and J are TRBV29-1 and TRBJ1-1; 10 positions agree with TRBD1. The CDR3 spans 14 residues. The germline V gene has CDR1 SQVTM and CDR2 ANQGSEA. J lost 11 bases, V lost 6 bases, and 15 bases had no gene match.

The genes are TRBV10-3 and TRBJ1-1; no reliable D call. Germline V gene lookup returns CDR1 ENHRY and CDR2 SYGVKD. The CDR3 consists of 14 residues. V was trimmed by 10 bases and J by 4 bases, leaving 19 bases between them. In nucleotides, the CDR3 is TGTGCCACCACACCCAATTCGGACTCCACTGAAGCTTTCTTT. It yields the protein CATTPNSDSTEAFF.

The V gene is TRBV7-9, the J gene TRBJ1-1; 10 nucleotides match TRBD1. Unmatched junction bases numbered 9, after V lost 5 bases and J lost 0 bases. The CDR3 covers 17 residues. CDR1 and CDR2 from the germline V gene are SEHNR and FQNEAQ (reference sequence). The CDR3 DNA sequence: TGTGCCAGCAGCCCAGGACAGGGGGGCATGATGAACACTGAAGCTTTCTTT. Translated: CASSPGQGGMMNTEAFF.